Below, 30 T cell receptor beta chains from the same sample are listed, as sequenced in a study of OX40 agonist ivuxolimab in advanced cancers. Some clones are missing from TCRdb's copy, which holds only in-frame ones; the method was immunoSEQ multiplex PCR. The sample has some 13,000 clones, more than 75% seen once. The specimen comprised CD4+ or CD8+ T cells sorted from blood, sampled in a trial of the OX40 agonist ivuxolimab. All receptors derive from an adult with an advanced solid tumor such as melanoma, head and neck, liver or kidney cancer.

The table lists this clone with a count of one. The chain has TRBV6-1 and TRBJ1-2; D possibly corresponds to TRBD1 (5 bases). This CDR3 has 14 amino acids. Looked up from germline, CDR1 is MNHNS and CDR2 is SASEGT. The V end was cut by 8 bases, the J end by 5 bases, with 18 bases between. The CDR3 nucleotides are TGTGCCAGCTCTCCCTCACGGACACCGTATGGCTACACCTTC. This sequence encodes CASSPSRTPYGYTF.

CDR3 loop: CASGLVQGGSGANVLTF. CDR3 sequence (DNA): TGTGCTAGTGGTTTGGTTCAGGGAGGCTCTGGGGCCAACGTCCTGACTTTC. This chain connects TRBV12-5 to TRBJ2-6; TRBD2 is a possible D gene (6 bases). CDR1 and CDR2 (germline): LGHNT, FRNRAP. Trimming shortened V by 0 bases and J by 0 bases, and 9 bases separated the two germline ends. This CDR3 comprises 17 residues. The full variable domain, rest sourced from reference TRBV12-5 and TRBJ2-6, is DARVTQTPRHKVTEMGQEVTMRCQPILGHNTVFWYRQTMMQGLELLAYFRNRAPLDDSGMPKDRFSAEMPDATLATLKIQPSEPRDSAVYFCASGLVQGGSGANVLTFGAGSRLTVL.

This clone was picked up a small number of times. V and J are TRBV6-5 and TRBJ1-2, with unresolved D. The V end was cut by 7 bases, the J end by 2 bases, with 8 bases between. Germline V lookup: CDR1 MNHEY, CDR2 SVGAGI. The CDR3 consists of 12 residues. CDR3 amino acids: CASNNPNYGYTF. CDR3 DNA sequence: TGTGCCAGCAATAACCCGAACTATGGCTACACCTTC.

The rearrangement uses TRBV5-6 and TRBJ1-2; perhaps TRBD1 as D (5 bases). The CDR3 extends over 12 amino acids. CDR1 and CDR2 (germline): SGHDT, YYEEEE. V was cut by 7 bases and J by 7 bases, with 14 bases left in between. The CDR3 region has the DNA TGTGCCAGCGCGGGGCCAGGTGGTGGCTACACCTTC. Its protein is CASAGPGGGYTF.

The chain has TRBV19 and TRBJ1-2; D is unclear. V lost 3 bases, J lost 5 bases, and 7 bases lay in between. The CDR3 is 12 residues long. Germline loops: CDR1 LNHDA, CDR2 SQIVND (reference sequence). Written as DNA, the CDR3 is TGTGCCAGTAGTATGTCTGGTTATGGCTACACCTTC. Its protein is CASSMSGYGYTF.

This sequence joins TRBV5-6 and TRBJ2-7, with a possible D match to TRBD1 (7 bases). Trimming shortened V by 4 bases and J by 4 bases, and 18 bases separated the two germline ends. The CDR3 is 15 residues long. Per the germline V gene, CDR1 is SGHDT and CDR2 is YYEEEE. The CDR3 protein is CASSARGDSLYEQYF. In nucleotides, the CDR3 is TGTGCCAGCAGCGCGAGGGGGGACAGTTTATACGAGCAGTACTTC.

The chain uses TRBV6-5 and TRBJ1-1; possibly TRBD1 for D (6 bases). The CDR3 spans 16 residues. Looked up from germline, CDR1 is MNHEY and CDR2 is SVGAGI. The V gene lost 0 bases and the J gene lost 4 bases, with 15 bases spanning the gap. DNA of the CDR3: TGTGCCAGCAGTTACTCAGGGGGGCGAGGGACCACTGAAGCTTTCTTT. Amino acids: CASSYSGGRGTTEAFF.

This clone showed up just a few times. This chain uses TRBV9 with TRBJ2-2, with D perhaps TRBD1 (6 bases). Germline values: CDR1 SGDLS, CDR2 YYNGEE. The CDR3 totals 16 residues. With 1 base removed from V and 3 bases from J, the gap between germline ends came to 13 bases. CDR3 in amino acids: CASSVSAGADTGELFF. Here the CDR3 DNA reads TGTGCCAGCAGCGTATCGGCAGGGGCGGACACCGGGGAGCTGTTTTTT.

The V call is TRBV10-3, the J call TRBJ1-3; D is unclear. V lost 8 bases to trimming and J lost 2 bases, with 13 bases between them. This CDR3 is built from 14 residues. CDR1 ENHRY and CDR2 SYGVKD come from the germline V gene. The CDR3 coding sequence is TGTGCCATCTCGGACGGGAGTGCTGGAAACACCATATATTTT. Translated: CAISDGSAGNTIYF.

The CDR3 region has the DNA TGTGCCAGTAGGGGTGAGAGGAGGAACACCGGGGAGCTGTTTTTT. This translates into CASRGERRNTGELFF. The chain recombines TRBV19 with TRBJ2-2; D is ambiguous. The ends were cut back, 6 bases at V and 1 base at J, with 12 bases in the middle. CDR3 length: 15 residues. Germline V lookup: CDR1 LNHDA, CDR2 SQIVND (reference sequence). Complete variable domain (other parts from reference TRBV19 and TRBJ2-2): DGGITQSPKYLFRKEGQNVTLSCEQNLNHDAMYWYRQDPGQGLRLIYYSQIVNDFQKGDIAEGYSVSREKKESFPLTVTSAQKNPTAFYLCASRGERRNTGELFFGEGSRLTVL.

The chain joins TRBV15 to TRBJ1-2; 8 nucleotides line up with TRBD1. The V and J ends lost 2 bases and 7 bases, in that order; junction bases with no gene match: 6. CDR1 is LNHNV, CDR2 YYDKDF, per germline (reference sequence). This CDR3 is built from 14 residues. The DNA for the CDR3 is TGTGCCACCAGCAGACGTACACAGGGGGTTGGCTACACCTTC. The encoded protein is CATSRRTQGVGYTF.

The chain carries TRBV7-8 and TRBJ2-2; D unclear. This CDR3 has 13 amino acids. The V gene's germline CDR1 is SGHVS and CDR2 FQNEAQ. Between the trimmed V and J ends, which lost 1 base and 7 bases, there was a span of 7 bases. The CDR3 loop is CASSLGGFGELFF. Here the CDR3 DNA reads TGTGCCAGCAGCTTAGGAGGATTCGGGGAGCTGTTTTTT.

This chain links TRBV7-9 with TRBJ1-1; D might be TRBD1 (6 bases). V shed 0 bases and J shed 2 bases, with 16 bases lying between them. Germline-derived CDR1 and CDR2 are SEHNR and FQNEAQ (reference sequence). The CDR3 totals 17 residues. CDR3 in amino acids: CASSLASGAWVNTEAFF. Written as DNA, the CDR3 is TGTGCCAGCAGCTTAGCGTCGGGGGCCTGGGTTAACACTGAAGCTTTCTTT.

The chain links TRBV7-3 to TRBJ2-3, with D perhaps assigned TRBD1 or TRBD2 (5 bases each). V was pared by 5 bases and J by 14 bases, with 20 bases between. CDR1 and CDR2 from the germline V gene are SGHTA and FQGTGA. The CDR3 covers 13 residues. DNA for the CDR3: TGTGCCAGCAGCCCCGATTCCCCGGGACCGCTGTATTTT. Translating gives CASSPDSPGPLYF.

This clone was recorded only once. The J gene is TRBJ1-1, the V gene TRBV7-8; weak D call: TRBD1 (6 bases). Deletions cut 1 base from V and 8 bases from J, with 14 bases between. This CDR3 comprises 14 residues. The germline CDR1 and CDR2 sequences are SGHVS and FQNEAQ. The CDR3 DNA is TGTGCCAGCAGCTTAGATGGGGGGCCAGGCGAAGCTTTCTTT. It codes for CASSLDGGPGEAFF.

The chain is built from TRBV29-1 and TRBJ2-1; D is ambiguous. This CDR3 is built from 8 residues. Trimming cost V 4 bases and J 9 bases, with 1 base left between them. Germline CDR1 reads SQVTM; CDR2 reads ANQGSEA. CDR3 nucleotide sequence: TGCAGCGTTGGTGAGCAGTTCTTC. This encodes CSVGEQFF.

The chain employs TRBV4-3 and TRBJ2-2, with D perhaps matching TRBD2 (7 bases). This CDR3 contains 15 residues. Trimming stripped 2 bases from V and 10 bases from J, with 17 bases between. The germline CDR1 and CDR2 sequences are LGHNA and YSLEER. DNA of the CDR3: TGCGCCAGCAGCCAAAGGTGGGGGGGCTTGGAGGAGCTGTTTTTT. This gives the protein CASSQRWGGLEELFF.

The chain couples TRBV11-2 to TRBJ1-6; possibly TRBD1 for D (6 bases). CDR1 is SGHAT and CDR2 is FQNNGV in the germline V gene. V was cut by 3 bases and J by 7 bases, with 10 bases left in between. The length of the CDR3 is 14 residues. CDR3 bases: TGTGCCAGCAGCTTTAAGGGGGAGAATTCACCCCTCCACTTT. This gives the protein CASSFKGENSPLHF.

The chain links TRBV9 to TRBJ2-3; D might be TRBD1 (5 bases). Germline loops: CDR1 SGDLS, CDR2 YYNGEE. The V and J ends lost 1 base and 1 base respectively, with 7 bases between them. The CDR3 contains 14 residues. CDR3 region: CASSVRQRTDTQYF. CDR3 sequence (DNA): TGTGCCAGCAGCGTACGACAGCGCACAGATACGCAGTATTTT.

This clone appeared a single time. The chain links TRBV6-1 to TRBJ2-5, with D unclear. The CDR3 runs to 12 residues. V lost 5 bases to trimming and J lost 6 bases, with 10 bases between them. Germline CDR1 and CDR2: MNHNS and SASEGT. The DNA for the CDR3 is TGTGCCAGCAGTATCGCGGAGAAGACCCAGTACTTC. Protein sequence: CASSIAEKTQYF.

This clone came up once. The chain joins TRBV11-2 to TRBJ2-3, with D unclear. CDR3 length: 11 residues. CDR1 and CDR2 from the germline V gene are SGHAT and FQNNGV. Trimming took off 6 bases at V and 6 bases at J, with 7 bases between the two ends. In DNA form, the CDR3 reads TGTGCCAGCAGGAGTGGCGATACGCAGTATTTT. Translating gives CASRSGDTQYF.

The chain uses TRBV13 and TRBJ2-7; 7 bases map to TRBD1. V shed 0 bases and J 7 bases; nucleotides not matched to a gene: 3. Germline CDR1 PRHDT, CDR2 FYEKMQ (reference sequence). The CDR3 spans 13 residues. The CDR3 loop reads CASSLGQGWEQYF. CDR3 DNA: TGTGCCAGCAGCTTAGGACAGGGGTGGGAGCAGTACTTC.

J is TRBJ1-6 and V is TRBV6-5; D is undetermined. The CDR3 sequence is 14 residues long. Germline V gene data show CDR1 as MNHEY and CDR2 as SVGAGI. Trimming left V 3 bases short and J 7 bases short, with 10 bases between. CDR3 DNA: TGTGCCAGCAGTTATAGGACCCAAAATTCACCCCTCCACTTT. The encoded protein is CASSYRTQNSPLHF.

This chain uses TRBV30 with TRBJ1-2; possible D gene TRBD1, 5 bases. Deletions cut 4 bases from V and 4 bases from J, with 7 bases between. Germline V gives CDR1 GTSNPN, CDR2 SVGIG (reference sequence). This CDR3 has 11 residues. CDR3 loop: CAWTGGYGYTF. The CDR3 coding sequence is TGTGCCTGGACTGGGGGCTATGGCTACACCTTC.

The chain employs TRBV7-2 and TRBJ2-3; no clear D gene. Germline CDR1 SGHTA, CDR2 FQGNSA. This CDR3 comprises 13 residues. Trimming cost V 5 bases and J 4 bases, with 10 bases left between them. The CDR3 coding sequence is TGTGCCAGCAGCCCCTATTATGCAGATACGCAGTATTTT. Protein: CASSPYYADTQYF.

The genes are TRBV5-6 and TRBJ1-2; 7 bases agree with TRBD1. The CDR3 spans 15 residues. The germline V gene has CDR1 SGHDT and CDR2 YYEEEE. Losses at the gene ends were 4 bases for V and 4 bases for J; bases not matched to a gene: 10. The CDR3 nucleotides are TGTGCCAGCAGCCGGGGGGCAGGGGGTCCCTATGGCTACACCTTC. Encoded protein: CASSRGAGGPYGYTF.

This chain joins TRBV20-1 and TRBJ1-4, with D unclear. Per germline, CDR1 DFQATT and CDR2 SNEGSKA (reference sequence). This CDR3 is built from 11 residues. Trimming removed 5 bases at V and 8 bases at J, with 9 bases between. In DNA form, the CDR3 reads TGCAGTGCTGGACCTGGGGAAAAACTGTTTTTT. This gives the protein CSAGPGEKLFF.

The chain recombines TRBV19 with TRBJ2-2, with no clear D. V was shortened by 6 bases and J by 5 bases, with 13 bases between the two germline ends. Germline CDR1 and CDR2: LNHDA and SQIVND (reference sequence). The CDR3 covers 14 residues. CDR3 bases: TGTGCCAGTAGGCGGCAGGAGCAAACCGGGGAGCTGTTTTTT. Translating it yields CASRRQEQTGELFF.

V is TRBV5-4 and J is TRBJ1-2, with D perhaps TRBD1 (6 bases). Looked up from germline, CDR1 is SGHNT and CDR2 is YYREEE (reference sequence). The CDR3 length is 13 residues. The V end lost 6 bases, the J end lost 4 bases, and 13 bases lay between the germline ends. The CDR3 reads CASTPGRGYGYTF. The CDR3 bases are TGTGCCAGCACCCCCGGCAGGGGCTATGGCTACACCTTC.

This chain's CDR3 is CASSVDSGGNQPQHF. In DNA, the CDR3 is TGTGCCAGCAGCGTAGATTCCGGGGGCAATCAGCCCCAGCATTTT. The J gene is TRBJ1-5, the V gene TRBV9; no definite D call. The CDR3 has 15 residues. V was trimmed by 0 bases and J by 2 bases, leaving 9 bases between them. Germline values: CDR1 SGDLS, CDR2 YYNGEE. The full variable domain, its missing parts supplied by reference TRBV9 and TRBJ1-5, is DSGVTQTPKHLITATGQRVTLRCSPRSGDLSVYWYQQSLDQGLQFLIQYYNGEERAKGNILERFSAQQFPDLHSELNLSSLELGDSALYFCASSVDSGGNQPQHFGDGTRLSIL.